This is a list of T cell receptor beta chains from one sample in a study of OX40 agonist ivuxolimab in advanced cancers. This table comes from immunoSEQ multiplex PCR, and its TCRdb copy is limited to in-frame clones, with some not included. Here the sample spans 65,000 to 75,000 clones, approximately 90% being singletons. The sequencing used CD4+ or CD8+ T cells sorted from blood, collected in a trial of the OX40 agonist ivuxolimab. The receptors come from an adult with an advanced solid tumor such as melanoma, head and neck, liver or kidney cancer. The CDR3 runs from the conserved cysteine through the conserved F or W. A D gene is named only where the DNA matches it firmly. Clone size, where shown, is once, few, many, or a class for clones that have expanded.

cdr3_aa cdr3_nt j_call clone_size d_call cdr3_length v_call
CASSQIDFVGGARYEQFF TGCGCCAGCAGCCAAATAGATTTTGTAGGGGGCGCGCGCTATGAGCAGTTCTTC TRBJ2-1 NA TRBD1 18 TRBV4-1
CASSFADRPVTDTQYF TGTGCCAGCAGCTTTGCCGACAGGCCGGTCACAGATACGCAGTATTTT TRBJ2-3 NA NA 16 TRBV5-4
CAISDPEPTGELFF TGTGCCATCAGTGACCCAGAACCGACCGGGGAGCTGTTTTTT TRBJ2-2 NA NA 14 TRBV10-3
CASSMGQTYSNQPQHF TGTGCCAGCAGTATGGGACAGACCTATAGCAATCAGCCCCAGCATTTT TRBJ1-5 NA TRBD1 16 TRBV2
CASSVTSDLSTGELFF TGTGCCAGCAGCGTAACCAGCGACCTTTCCACCGGGGAGCTGTTTTTT TRBJ2-2 NA NA 16 TRBV9
CALGGVSGEKLFF TGTGCGCTTGGCGGGGTTTCCGGGGAAAAACTGTTTTTT TRBJ1-4 NA NA 13 TRBV5-4
CASSPATGVGVKNIQYF TGTGCCAGTAGTCCTGCAACGGGAGTCGGTGTCAAAAACATTCAGTACTTC TRBJ2-4 NA NA 17 TRBV19
CAISGVGVRATEAFF TGTGCCATCAGTGGAGTAGGGGTTAGGGCCACTGAAGCTTTCTTT TRBJ1-1 NA NA 15 TRBV10-3
CASSFRDRPSNSPLHF TGTGCCAGCAGCTTTCGGGACAGGCCTTCTAATTCACCCCTCCACTTT TRBJ1-6 NA TRBD1 16 TRBV5-6
CASRQGAYTGELFF TGTGCCAGCAGGCAGGGGGCGTACACCGGGGAGCTGTTTTTT TRBJ2-2 NA TRBD1 14 TRBV6-4
CASSRGVSSYNEQFF TGTGCCAGCAGCCGGGGGGTTAGCTCCTACAATGAGCAGTTCTTC TRBJ2-1 NA TRBD2 15 TRBV6-5
CASSPLLLAGDQYF TGTGCCAGCAGCCCGCTCCTGCTAGCGGGAGACCAGTACTTC TRBJ2-5 NA TRBD2 14 TRBV5-6
CASSLDQTNEQFF TGTGCCAGCAGCTTAGATCAGACCAATGAGCAGTTCTTC TRBJ2-1 NA NA 13 TRBV11-2
CASSLDRLAIGTQYF TGTGCCAGCAGCTTAGATCGACTAGCCATAGGTACGCAGTATTTT TRBJ2-3 NA TRBD2 15 TRBV7-9
CASSTAGIGTDTQYF TGTGCCAGCAGCACAGCGGGAATCGGAACAGATACGCAGTATTTT TRBJ2-3 NA TRBD2 15 TRBV11-2
CASSDSRDTLSYEQYF TGTGCCAGCAGCGACTCTCGGGACACACTCTCCTACGAGCAGTACTTC TRBJ2-7 NA NA 16 TRBV9
CASSQGPGGRAFTGELFF TGCGCCAGCAGCCAAGGGCCGGGCGGGAGGGCCTTCACCGGGGAGCTGTTTTTT TRBJ2-2 once TRBD2 18 TRBV4-3
CASSTRRNSGTEAFF TGTGCCAGTAGTACCCGACGGAACAGCGGTACTGAAGCTTTCTTT TRBJ1-1 NA NA 15 TRBV19
CASSEGLNQPQHF TGTGCCAGCAGTGAGGGGCTCAATCAGCCCCAGCATTTT TRBJ1-5 NA NA 13 TRBV2